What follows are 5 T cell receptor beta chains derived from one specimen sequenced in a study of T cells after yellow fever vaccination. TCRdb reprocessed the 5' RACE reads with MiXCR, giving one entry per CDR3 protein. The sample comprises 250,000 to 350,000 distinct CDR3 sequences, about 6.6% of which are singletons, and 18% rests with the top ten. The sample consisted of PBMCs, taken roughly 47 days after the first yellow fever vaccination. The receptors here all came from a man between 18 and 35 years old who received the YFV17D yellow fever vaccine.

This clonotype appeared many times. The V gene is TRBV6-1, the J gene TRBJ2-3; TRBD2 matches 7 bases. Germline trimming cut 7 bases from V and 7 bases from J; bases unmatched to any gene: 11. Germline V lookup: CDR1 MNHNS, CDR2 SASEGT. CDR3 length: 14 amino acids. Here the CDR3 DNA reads TGTGCCAGCATCCAAGGACTAGAGAGAAATACGCAGTATTTT. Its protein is CASIQGLERNTQYF.

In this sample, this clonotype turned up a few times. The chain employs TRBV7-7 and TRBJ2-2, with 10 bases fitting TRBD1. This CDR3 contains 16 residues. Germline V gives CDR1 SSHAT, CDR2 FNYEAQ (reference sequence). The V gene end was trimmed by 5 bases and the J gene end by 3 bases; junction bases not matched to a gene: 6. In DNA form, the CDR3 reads TGTGCCAGCAGCCCACCGGGACAGGGGTACACCGGGGAGCTGTTTTTT. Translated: CASSPPGQGYTGELFF.

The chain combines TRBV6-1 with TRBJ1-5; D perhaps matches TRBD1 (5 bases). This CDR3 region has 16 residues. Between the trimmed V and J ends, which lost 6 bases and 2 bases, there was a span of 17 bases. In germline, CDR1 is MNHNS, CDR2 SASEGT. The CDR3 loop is CASSLGETAGNQPQHF. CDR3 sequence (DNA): TGTGCCAGCAGCCTGGGGGAAACAGCGGGCAATCAGCCCCAGCATTTT.

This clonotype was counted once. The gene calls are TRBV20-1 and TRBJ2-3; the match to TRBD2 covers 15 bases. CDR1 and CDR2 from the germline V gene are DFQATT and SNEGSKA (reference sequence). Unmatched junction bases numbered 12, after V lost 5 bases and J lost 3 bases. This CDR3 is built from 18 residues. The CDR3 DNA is TGCAGTGCTGCACCGGGACTAGCGGGGGGCTCGGTTACAGATACGCAGTATTTT. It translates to CSAAPGLAGGSVTDTQYF.

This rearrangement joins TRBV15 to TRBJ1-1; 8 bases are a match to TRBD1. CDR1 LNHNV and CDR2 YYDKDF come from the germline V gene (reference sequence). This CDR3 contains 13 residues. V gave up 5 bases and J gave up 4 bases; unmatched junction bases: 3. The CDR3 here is CATSLQGATEAFF. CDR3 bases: TGTGCCACCAGCCTCCAGGGGGCCACTGAAGCTTTCTTT.